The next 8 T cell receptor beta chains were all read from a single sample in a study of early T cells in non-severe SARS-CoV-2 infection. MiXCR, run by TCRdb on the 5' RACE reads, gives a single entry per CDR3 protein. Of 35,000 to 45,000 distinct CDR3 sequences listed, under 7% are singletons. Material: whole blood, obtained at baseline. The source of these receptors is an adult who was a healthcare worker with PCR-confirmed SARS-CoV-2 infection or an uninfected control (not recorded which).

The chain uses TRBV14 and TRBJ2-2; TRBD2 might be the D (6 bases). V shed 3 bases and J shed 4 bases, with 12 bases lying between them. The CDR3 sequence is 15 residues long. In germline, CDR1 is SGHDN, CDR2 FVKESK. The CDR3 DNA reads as TGTGCCAGCAGCCAGGGACTGGGCCCCACCGGGGAGCTGTTTTTT. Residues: CASSQGLGPTGELFF.

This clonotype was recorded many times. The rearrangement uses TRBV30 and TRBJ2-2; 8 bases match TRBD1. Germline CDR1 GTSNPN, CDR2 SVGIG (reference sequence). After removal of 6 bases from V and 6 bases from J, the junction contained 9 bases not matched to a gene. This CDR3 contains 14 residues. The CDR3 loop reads CACHSPRGPGELFF. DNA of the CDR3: TGTGCCTGCCACTCCCCCAGGGGGCCCGGGGAGCTGTTTTTT.

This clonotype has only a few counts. The DNA of the CDR3 is TGTGCCAGCAGTTTTTGGAGGGACAACCTCTACAATGAGCAGTTCTTC. This translates into CASSFWRDNLYNEQFF. The chain has TRBV12-3 or TRBV12-4 and TRBJ2-1, with D perhaps given as TRBD1 or TRBD2 (6 bases each). Trimming took off 3 bases at V and 3 bases at J, with 15 bases between the two ends. The CDR3 totals 16 residues.

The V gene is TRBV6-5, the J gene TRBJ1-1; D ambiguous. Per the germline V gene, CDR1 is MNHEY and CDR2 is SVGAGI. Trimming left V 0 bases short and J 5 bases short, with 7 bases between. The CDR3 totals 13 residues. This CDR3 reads CASSYSSRTEAFF. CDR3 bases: TGTGCCAGCAGTTACTCGTCGAGAACTGAAGCTTTCTTT.

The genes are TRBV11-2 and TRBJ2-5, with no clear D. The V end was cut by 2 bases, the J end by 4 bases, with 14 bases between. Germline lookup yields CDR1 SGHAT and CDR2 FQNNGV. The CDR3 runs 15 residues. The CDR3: CASSLWRALGETQYF. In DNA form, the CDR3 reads TGTGCCAGCAGCTTATGGAGAGCCCTAGGAGAGACCCAGTACTTC.

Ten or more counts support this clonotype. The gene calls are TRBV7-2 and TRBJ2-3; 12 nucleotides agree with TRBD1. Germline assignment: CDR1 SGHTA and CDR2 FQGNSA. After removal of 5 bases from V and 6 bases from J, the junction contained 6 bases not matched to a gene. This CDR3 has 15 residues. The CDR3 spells CASSKGQGAFDTQYF. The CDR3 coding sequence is TGTGCCAGCAGCAAGGGACAGGGGGCTTTTGATACGCAGTATTTT.

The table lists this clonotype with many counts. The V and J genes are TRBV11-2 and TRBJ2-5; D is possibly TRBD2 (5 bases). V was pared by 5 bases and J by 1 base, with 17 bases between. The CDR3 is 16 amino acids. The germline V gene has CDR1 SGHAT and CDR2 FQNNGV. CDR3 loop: CASSKTGVRSQETQYF. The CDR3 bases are TGTGCCAGCAGCAAAACCGGGGTGAGGTCCCAAGAGACCCAGTACTTC.

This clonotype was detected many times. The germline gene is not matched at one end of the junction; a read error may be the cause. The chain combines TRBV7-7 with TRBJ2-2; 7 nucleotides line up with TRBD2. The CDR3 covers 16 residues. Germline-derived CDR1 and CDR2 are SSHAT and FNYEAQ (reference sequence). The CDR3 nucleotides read TGTGCTAGCAGCTTATCGGCGGGAGAAGGCCCCGGGGAGCTGTTTTTT. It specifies CASSLSAGEGPGELFF.